This TCR beta chain was found in a study of blood T cells in healthy people across ages. Per the germline V gene, CDR1 is DFQATT and CDR2 is SNEGSKA (reference sequence). CDR3 length: 17 amino acids. Trimming took 2 bases from V and 0 from J, leaving 17 bases between them. This clonotype came up a few times. Using a J-beta primer mix together with a sample-barcoded 5' primer, a second PCR was run for about 6 to 11 cycles. There were at least 2.5 million CDR3-containing paired-end reads obtained from each sample. A single record per CDR3 protein comes from TCRdb applying MiXCR to the 5' RACE reads. The table shows roughly 500,000 distinct CDR3 sequences, with around 24% occurring only once. These data also formed part of another study, on T cells of mothers and their children. From that report: The authors added sample barcodes and 2-4 random nucleotides using the M1S primer of the second PCR.

The TCR originated in a boy younger than 18 in good health. The chain carries TRBV20-1 and TRBJ1-5; D unclear. Sequenced sample: blood. The CDR3 sequence is CSARTPMSEFSNQPQHF. The CDR3, as DNA: TGCAGTGCTAGAACCCCAATGAGTGAATTTAGCAATCAGCCCCAGCATTTT.